Listed below are T cell receptor beta chains from one sample, sequenced in a study of blood T cells in healthy people across ages. MiXCR was run by TCRdb on the 5' RACE reads, yielding one entry per CDR3 protein. The table has around 1,800,000 distinct CDR3 sequences, roughly 43% seen once. The sample comprised blood. These receptor sequences come from a human donor in good health. Each CDR3 is given with its conserved first and last residue. D genes are given only for firm matches. Size tells how often a clone was seen (once, few, many) or the class of an expanded clone, and some rows leave it out.

TRBD2	TRBJ2-5	few	TRBV7-6	CASSFKFGTRGEETQYF	TGTGCCAGCAGCTTTAAATTCGGGACTAGGGGCGAAGAGACCCAGTACTTC
NA	TRBJ1-5	NA	TRBV10-3	CAISEFRDSHSNQPQHF	TGTGCCATCAGTGAGTTTAGAGACAGTCATAGCAATCAGCCCCAGCATTTT
NA	TRBJ2-3	few	TRBV24-1	CATSDPRQADTQYF	TGTGCCACCAGTGATCCGAGACAGGCAGATACGCAGTATTTT
TRBD1	TRBJ1-6	few	TRBV20-1	CSATGTGGIYNSPLHF	TGCAGTGCTACGGGGACAGGGGGAATTTATAATTCACCCCTCCACTTT
NA	TRBJ1-2	many	TRBV7-9	CASSLAPGASGYTF	TGTGCCAGCAGCTTAGCGCCCGGGGCTTCCGGCTACACCTTC
TRBD1	TRBJ2-7	few	TRBV29-1	CSVSTGVVDEQYF	TGCAGCGTTTCTACAGGGGTGGTTGACGAGCAGTACTTC
TRBD2	TRBJ2-1	NA	TRBV20-1	CSASPSGGLTYNEQFF	TGCAGTGCTAGTCCTAGCGGGGGCCTTACCTACAATGAGCAGTTCTTC
NA	TRBJ2-3	few	TRBV27	CASSVGLGADTQYF	TGTGCCAGCAGTGTAGGTCTAGGCGCAGATACGCAGTATTTT
NA	TRBJ2-7	NA	TRBV28	CASNIATGNHYEQYF	TGTGCCAGCAATATAGCTACAGGGAACCACTACGAGCAGTACTTC
NA	TRBJ2-1	few	TRBV20-1	CSARDWGGPNNEQFF	TGCAGTGCTAGAGATTGGGGGGGGCCAAACAATGAGCAGTTCTTC
NA	TRBJ2-7	NA	TRBV4-1	CASSQDPGSDDEQYF	TGCGCCAGCAGCCAAGACCCAGGGAGTGACGACGAGCAGTACTTC
TRBD1	TRBJ1-6	NA	TRBV4-2	CASSQTGQPYNSPLHF	TGTGCCAGCAGCCAAACGGGACAGCCCTATAATTCACCCCTCCACTTT
TRBD2	TRBJ2-1	once	TRBV3-1	CASSPRWNSGGNEQFF	TGTGCCAGCAGCCCCCGTTGGAATTCGGGGGGGAATGAGCAGTTCTTC
NA	TRBJ2-1	NA	TRBV12-3/TRBV12-4	CASRPGGLYNEQFF	TGTGCCAGCAGACCAGGTGGTCTTTACAATGAGCAGTTCTTC
NA	TRBJ1-6	NA	TRBV9	CASSVGPKVGSSPLHF	TGTGCCAGCAGCGTAGGTCCGAAGGTGGGGTCCTCACCCCTCCACTTT
NA	TRBJ2-1	NA	TRBV29-1	CSGIQSSYNEQFF	TGCAGCGGTATACAGAGCTCCTACAATGAGCAGTTCTTC
NA	TRBJ1-2	NA	TRBV6-5	CASRPPLGKANYGYTF	TGTGCCAGCAGGCCCCCCCTGGGGAAGGCTAACTATGGCTACACCTTC
TRBD1	TRBJ2-3	once	TRBV6-2/TRBV6-3	CASTSGQGALADTQYF	TGTGCCAGCACCTCTGGACAGGGGGCGTTGGCAGATACGCAGTATTTT
NA	TRBJ2-3	NA	TRBV2	CATTRYLSTDTQYF	TGTGCCACCACTAGGTACCTAAGCACAGATACGCAGTATTTT
NA	TRBJ1-5	NA	TRBV7-2	CASSPWGGSAQPQHF	TGTGCCAGCAGCCCCTGGGGGGGATCCGCTCAGCCCCAGCATTTT
TRBD1	TRBJ2-1	NA	TRBV7-9	CASSLWTGATHGGQFF	TGTGCCAGCAGCTTATGGACAGGGGCCACTCACGGCGGGCAGTTCTTC
TRBD2	TRBJ2-7	NA	TRBV5-4	CASSLAGLAHNEQYF	TGTGCCAGCAGCTTGGCCGGACTAGCCCACAATGAGCAGTACTTC
NA	TRBJ1-4	NA	TRBV28	CASSARGLRGEKLFF	TGTGCCAGCAGCGCCCGGGGCTTAAGGGGTGAAAAACTGTTTTTT
NA	TRBJ2-1	NA	TRBV5-1	CASSSSAGQEMYNEQFF	TGCGCCAGCAGCTCCTCCGCGGGACAAGAAATGTACAATGAGCAGTTCTTC
NA	TRBJ2-3	NA	TRBV7-2	CAGSLYQAVQYF	TGTGCCGGCAGCTTATATCAAGCTGTGCAGTATTTT
TRBD1	TRBJ2-4	NA	TRBV5-1	CASSTTGILAKNIQYF	TGCGCCAGCAGCACGACAGGGATCCTAGCCAAAAACATTCAGTACTTC
NA	TRBJ2-5	few	TRBV12-3/TRBV12-4	CASSPQLVGETQYF	TGTGCCAGCAGTCCTCAACTAGTAGGCGAGACCCAGTACTTC
NA	TRBJ2-5	few	TRBV6-5	CASSYSRRAGPEETQYF	TGTGCCAGCAGTTACTCGAGGAGGGCAGGCCCTGAAGAGACCCAGTACTTC
TRBD1	TRBJ2-5	many	TRBV4-1	CASSSLQGQETQYF	TGCGCCAGCAGCTCGCTACAGGGGCAAGAGACCCAGTACTTC
TRBD1	TRBJ1-2	NA	TRBV29-1	CSAQKGWTGREDFGGYTF	TGCAGCGCCCAGAAGGGATGGACAGGACGGGAGGACTTCGGGGGCTACACCTTC
NA	TRBJ1-2	NA	TRBV4-1	CASSQPTRGWNYGYTF	TGCGCCAGCAGCCAACCTACCCGGGGATGGAACTATGGCTACACCTTC
TRBD1	TRBJ2-6	NA	TRBV18	CASSSQGQDLWGANVLTF	TGTGCCAGCTCATCCCAGGGACAGGACCTCTGGGGAGCCAACGTCCTGACTTTC
TRBD1	TRBJ1-1	many	TRBV29-1	CSVVGQGTEAFF	TGCAGCGTTGTAGGACAGGGAACTGAAGCTTTCTTT
TRBD2	TRBJ2-3	NA	TRBV27	CASSRSGGDITDTQYF	TGTGCCAGCAGTAGAAGCGGGGGGGATATCACAGATACGCAGTATTTT
NA	TRBJ2-5	NA	TRBV7-2	CASSLEDPGSGETQYF	TGTGCCAGCAGCTTAGAAGATCCGGGCTCGGGGGAGACCCAGTACTTC
NA	TRBJ2-7	NA	TRBV28	CASSVLGSFYEQYF	TGTGCCAGCAGCGTACTGGGTAGCTTCTACGAGCAGTACTTC
NA	TRBJ2-5	NA	TRBV6-5	CASSSGQRGETQYF	TGTGCCAGCAGTTCAGGACAGAGGGGGGAGACCCAGTACTTC
NA	TRBJ1-1	few	TRBV4-3	CASSQPGAGAEAFF	TGCGCCAGCAGCCAACCAGGCGCGGGCGCTGAAGCTTTCTTT
TRBD2	TRBJ2-7	NA	TRBV12-3/TRBV12-4	CASRAGGGLRYEQYF	TGTGCCAGCAGAGCCGGGGGGGGCCTCAGGTACGAGCAGTACTTC
NA	TRBJ2-7	NA	TRBV6-2/TRBV6-3	CASKADSHEQYF	TGTGCCAGCAAAGCGGACAGCCACGAGCAGTACTTC
NA	TRBJ2-7	NA	TRBV20-1	CSANGRQLPAYEQYF	TGCAGTGCTAATGGGAGACAGCTTCCCGCCTACGAGCAGTACTTC
NA	TRBJ2-1	NA	TRBV9	CASSSGLPSYNEQFF	TGTGCCAGCTCAAGTGGACTGCCGTCCTACAATGAGCAGTTCTTC
TRBD2	TRBJ2-3	NA	TRBV6-1	CASSELQLAGAGDTQYF	TGTGCCAGCAGTGAACTCCAACTAGCGGGGGCGGGAGATACGCAGTATTTT
NA	TRBJ1-1	NA	TRBV5-1	CASSLQRGGPLTEAFF	TGCGCCAGCAGCTTGCAGAGGGGAGGACCCCTCACTGAAGCTTTCTTT
NA	TRBJ2-5	NA	TRBV28	CASTSPPSGQETQYF	TGTGCCAGCACCTCCCCCCCTAGTGGTCAAGAGACCCAGTACTTC
NA	TRBJ2-2	NA	TRBV3-1	CASSLGTAGELFF	TGTGCCAGCAGCCTCGGGACGGCTGGGGAGCTGTTTTTT
NA	TRBJ2-7	many	TRBV6-5	CASSSTLGEQYF	TGTGCCAGCAGTTCTACCCTGGGTGAGCAGTACTTC
NA	TRBJ2-7	few	TRBV27	CASSSRWTYEQYF	TGTGCCAGCAGTTCCCGCTGGACCTACGAGCAGTACTTC